Described below is a single TCR beta chain sequence and its context. Its antigen is not identified. This specimen comes from a study of stem cell transplantation in POMP-related autoinflammatory disease. Study overall: Before transplant: CD4+ naive skewing, low CD8+ proportions, reduced cytokine secretion.

Produced via immunoSEQ multiplex PCR; TCRdb's table is partial and in-frame only. The sample contains around 32,000 clones, about 91% of which appear only once. General study findings and limits: Patients with PRAID showed a restricted number of unique TRB V-J gene pairings. PRAID patients trended toward lower TRB diversity and higher clonality in all analyzed T-cell subsets.

PRAID combined immunodeficiency and autoinflammation. The CDR3 contains 15 residues. Germline CDR1 SGHAT, CDR2 FQNNGV. J lost 4 bases, V lost 1 base, and 6 bases had no gene match. The sequence was collected from a human donor with POMP-related autoinflammation and immune dysregulation (PRAID). Sample: CD4+ T cells from PBMCs, taken before stem cell transplantation. The V gene is TRBV11-2, the J gene TRBJ1-2; 7 bases fit TRBD1. The CDR3 sequence is CASSLALGGSYGYTF. The CDR3 DNA follows: TGTGCCAGCAGCTTAGCCCTAGGGGGCTCCTATGGCTACACCTTC. The full variable domain, in which reference TRBV11-2 and TRBJ1-2 provide the parts outside the CDR3, is EAGVAQSPRYKIIEKRQSVAFWCNPISGHATLYWYQQILGQGPKLLIQFQNNGVVDDSQLPKDRFSAERLKGVDSTLKIQPAKLEDSAVYLCASSLALGGSYGYTFGSGTRLTVV.